A selection of T cell receptor beta chains follows, all from one sample in a study of blood T cell repertoires in COVID-19. Data came from immunoSEQ multiplex PCR; TCRdb stores just in-frame clones and leaves some out. The repertoire holds 350,000 to 400,000 clones, with 80% to 90% as singletons. The sequencing sample was made of peripheral blood. These receptors were collected from a woman aged 55 to 70 with COVID-19, enrolled during active disease. The CDR3 runs from the conserved cysteine through the conserved F or W. Fields, in order: D gene, J gene, V gene, clone size, CDR3 DNA, CDR3 protein. A D gene is named only where the DNA matches it firmly. Not every row has a clone size; where given, it reads once, few, many or a size class.

d_call: .
j_call: TRBJ2-4
v_call: TRBV4-2
clone_size: .
cdr3_nt: TGTGCCAGCAGCCCCGGGGGAAGGCCTGAAAACATTCAGTACTTC
cdr3_aa: CASSPGGRPENIQYF

d_call: .
j_call: TRBJ1-6
v_call: TRBV19
clone_size: .
cdr3_nt: TGTGCCAGTAGTCCGCAGGGTGATTCACCCCTCCACTTT
cdr3_aa: CASSPQGDSPLHF

d_call: TRBD2
j_call: TRBJ2-7
v_call: TRBV13
clone_size: once
cdr3_nt: TGTGCCAGCAGCTTGGGACTAGCGGCCGCCGAGCAGTACTTC
cdr3_aa: CASSLGLAAAEQYF

d_call: .
j_call: TRBJ2-3
v_call: TRBV7-2
clone_size: .
cdr3_nt: TGTGCCAGCAGCTTAGTGGCACCCAGCACAGATACGCAGTATTTT
cdr3_aa: CASSLVAPSTDTQYF

d_call: TRBD2
j_call: TRBJ2-3
v_call: TRBV11-2
clone_size: .
cdr3_nt: TGTGCCAGCAGCTTAGTTGGGGGGGATACAGATACGCAGTATTTT
cdr3_aa: CASSLVGGDTDTQYF

d_call: TRBD1
j_call: TRBJ1-4
v_call: TRBV13
clone_size: .
cdr3_nt: TGTGCCAGCAGCAAGACGACAGGGAGGTCTGAAAAACTGTTTTTT
cdr3_aa: CASSKTTGRSEKLFF

d_call: TRBD2
j_call: TRBJ2-1
v_call: TRBV4-1
clone_size: .
cdr3_nt: TGCGCCAGCAGCCAAGATCCCGGGGGGGCCTTCTCCTACAATGAGCAGTTCTTC
cdr3_aa: CASSQDPGGAFSYNEQFF

d_call: TRBD1
j_call: TRBJ2-7
v_call: TRBV4-2
clone_size: .
cdr3_nt: TGTGCCAGCAGTTTAAGGGCCCCGACAGGGGGAAAATCCTACGAGCAGTACTTC
cdr3_aa: CASSLRAPTGGKSYEQYF

d_call: .
j_call: TRBJ2-7
v_call: TRBV6-1
clone_size: .
cdr3_nt: TGTGCCAGCAGTAACGGGGGACTTCGGGACGAGCAGTACTTC
cdr3_aa: CASSNGGLRDEQYF

d_call: TRBD1
j_call: TRBJ1-4
v_call: TRBV5-1
clone_size: few
cdr3_nt: TGCGCCAGCAGCTCGGGACAGGGGAATGAAAAACTGTTTTTT
cdr3_aa: CASSSGQGNEKLFF

d_call: .
j_call: TRBJ2-1
v_call: TRBV19
clone_size: once
cdr3_nt: TGTGCCACACACAGAGGGGGCAATGAGCAGTTCTTC
cdr3_aa: CATHRGGNEQFF

d_call: TRBD1
j_call: TRBJ2-1
v_call: TRBV5-5
clone_size: .
cdr3_nt: TGTGCCAGCAGCTTTCGGACAGGGGGCGACGGGGACAATGAGCAGTTCTTC
cdr3_aa: CASSFRTGGDGDNEQFF

d_call: .
j_call: TRBJ2-1
v_call: TRBV6-2/TRBV6-3
clone_size: once
cdr3_nt: TGTGCCAGCAGTGACCTCCAGGGGCCCTACAATGAGCAGTTCTTC
cdr3_aa: CASSDLQGPYNEQFF

d_call: .
j_call: TRBJ2-7
v_call: TRBV7-9
clone_size: .
cdr3_nt: TGTGCCAGCAGCTTAGAGTCACCTATCTTC
cdr3_aa: CASSLESPIF

d_call: TRBD1
j_call: TRBJ1-6
v_call: TRBV7-9
clone_size: .
cdr3_nt: TGTGCCAGCAGTCCTGACAGGGATAATTCACCCCTCCACTTT
cdr3_aa: CASSPDRDNSPLHF

d_call: TRBD1
j_call: TRBJ1-1
v_call: TRBV5-1
clone_size: .
cdr3_nt: TGCGCCAGCAGCCGACGGACAGGGATTGAAGCTTTCTTT
cdr3_aa: CASSRRTGIEAFF

d_call: .
j_call: TRBJ2-7
v_call: TRBV2
clone_size: .
cdr3_nt: TGTGCCAGCAGTGAAACGCAGGGGCGAACCTACGAGCAGTACTTC
cdr3_aa: CASSETQGRTYEQYF

d_call: TRBD1
j_call: TRBJ2-7
v_call: TRBV30
clone_size: .
cdr3_nt: TGTGCCTGGGAACTACCGGGACAGACAAACGAGCAGTACTTC
cdr3_aa: CAWELPGQTNEQYF

d_call: .
j_call: TRBJ1-2
v_call: TRBV7-2
clone_size: .
cdr3_nt: TGTGCCAGCAGCTCTATAAGTTCGGGATATGGCTACACCTTC
cdr3_aa: CASSSISSGYGYTF

d_call: .
j_call: TRBJ1-2
v_call: TRBV20-1
clone_size: .
cdr3_nt: TGCAGTGCTAGTCAGGTTAACTATGGCTACACCTTC
cdr3_aa: CSASQVNYGYTF

d_call: .
j_call: TRBJ2-7
v_call: TRBV3-1/TRBV3-2
clone_size: .
cdr3_nt: TGTGCCAGCAGCCAAGTTACAGAGCCCGAGCAGTACTTC
cdr3_aa: CASSQVTEPEQYF

d_call: TRBD1
j_call: TRBJ1-2
v_call: TRBV27
clone_size: .
cdr3_nt: TGTGCCAGCAGTTCGACCGGACAGGCCCCCTATGGCTACACCTTC
cdr3_aa: CASSSTGQAPYGYTF

d_call: .
j_call: TRBJ2-1
v_call: TRBV3-1/TRBV3-2
clone_size: .
cdr3_nt: TGTGCCAGCAGCCAAGATTGGTGGGGGGAATACAATGAGCAGTTCTTC
cdr3_aa: CASSQDWWGEYNEQFF

d_call: .
j_call: TRBJ2-1
v_call: TRBV7-6
clone_size: .
cdr3_nt: TGTGCCAGCAGCACCATGCCGGGAGTCTACAATGAGCAGTTCTTC
cdr3_aa: CASSTMPGVYNEQFF

d_call: .
j_call: TRBJ1-1
v_call: TRBV7-3
clone_size: .
cdr3_nt: TGTGCCAGCAGCTTGCAGGGGATAGGGAACACTGAAGCTTTCTTT
cdr3_aa: CASSLQGIGNTEAFF

d_call: .
j_call: TRBJ1-5
v_call: TRBV5-1
clone_size: few
cdr3_nt: TGCGCCAGCAGCTTGGGTCAGGGCCAGCCCCAGCATTTT
cdr3_aa: CASSLGQGQPQHF

d_call: .
j_call: TRBJ1-2
v_call: TRBV28
clone_size: .
cdr3_nt: TGTGCCAGCATTACGACATCTTATGGCTACACCTTC
cdr3_aa: CASITTSYGYTF

d_call: TRBD2
j_call: TRBJ2-1
v_call: TRBV11-2
clone_size: once
cdr3_nt: TGTGCCAGCAGCTTAGCGTCCGGACTAGCCTACAATGAGCAGTTCTTC
cdr3_aa: CASSLASGLAYNEQFF

d_call: TRBD2
j_call: TRBJ2-3
v_call: TRBV11-2
clone_size: .
cdr3_nt: TGTGCCAGCAGCTTAGAACTAGCGACGGCTCGGGCGCAGTATTTT
cdr3_aa: CASSLELATARAQYF

d_call: .
j_call: TRBJ1-5
v_call: TRBV28
clone_size: .
cdr3_nt: TGTGCCAGCAGTTTATGGGCTTATAGCAATCAGCCCCAGCATTTT
cdr3_aa: CASSLWAYSNQPQHF

d_call: .
j_call: TRBJ1-5
v_call: TRBV7-9
clone_size: .
cdr3_nt: TGTGCCAGCAGCTTAGGGCAGAGCAATCAGCCCCAGCATTTT
cdr3_aa: CASSLGQSNQPQHF